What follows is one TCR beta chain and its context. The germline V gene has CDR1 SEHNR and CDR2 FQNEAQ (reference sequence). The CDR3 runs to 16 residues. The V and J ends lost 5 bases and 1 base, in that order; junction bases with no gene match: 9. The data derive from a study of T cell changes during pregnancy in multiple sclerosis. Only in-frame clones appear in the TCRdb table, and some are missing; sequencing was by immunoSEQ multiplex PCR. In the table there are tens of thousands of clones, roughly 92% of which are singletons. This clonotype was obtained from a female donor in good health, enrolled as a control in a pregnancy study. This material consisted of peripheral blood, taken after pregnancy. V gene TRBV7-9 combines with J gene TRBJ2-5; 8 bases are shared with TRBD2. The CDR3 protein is CASSPARGGLQETQYF. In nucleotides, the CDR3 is TGTGCCAGCAGCCCCGCACGGGGGGGACTCCAAGAGACCCAGTACTTC.